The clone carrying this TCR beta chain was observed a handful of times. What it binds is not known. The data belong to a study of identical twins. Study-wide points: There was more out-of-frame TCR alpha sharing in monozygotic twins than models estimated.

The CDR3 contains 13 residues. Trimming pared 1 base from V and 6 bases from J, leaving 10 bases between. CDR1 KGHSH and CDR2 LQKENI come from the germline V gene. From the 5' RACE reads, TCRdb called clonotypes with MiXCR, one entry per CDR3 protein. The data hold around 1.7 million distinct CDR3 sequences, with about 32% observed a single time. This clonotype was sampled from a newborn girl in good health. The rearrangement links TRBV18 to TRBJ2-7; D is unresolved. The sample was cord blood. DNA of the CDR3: TGTGCCAGCTCACCACTACTCCTTAGCGAGCAGTACTTC. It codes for CASSPLLLSEQYF. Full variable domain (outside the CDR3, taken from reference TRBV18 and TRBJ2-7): NAGVMQNPRHLVRRRGQEARLRCSPMKGHSHVYWYRQLPEEGLKFMVYLQKENIIDESGMPKERFSAEFPKEGPSILRIQQVVRGDSAAYFCASSPLLLSEQYFGPGTRLTVT.